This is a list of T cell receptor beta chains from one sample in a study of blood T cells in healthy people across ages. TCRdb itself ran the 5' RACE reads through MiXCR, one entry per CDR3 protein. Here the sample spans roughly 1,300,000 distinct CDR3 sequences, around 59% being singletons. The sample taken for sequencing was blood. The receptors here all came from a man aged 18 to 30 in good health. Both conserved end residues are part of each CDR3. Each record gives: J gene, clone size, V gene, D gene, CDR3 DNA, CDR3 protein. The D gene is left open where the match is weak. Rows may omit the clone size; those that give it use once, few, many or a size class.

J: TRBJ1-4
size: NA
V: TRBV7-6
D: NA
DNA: TGTGCCAGCAGCGTACGAGTGTTAGGTGAAAAACTGTTTTTT
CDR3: CASSVRVLGEKLFF

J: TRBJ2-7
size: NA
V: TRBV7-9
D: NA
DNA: TGTGCCAGCAGCTCCCCCTTCGCAGGGAACTCCTACGAGCAGTACTTC
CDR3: CASSSPFAGNSYEQYF

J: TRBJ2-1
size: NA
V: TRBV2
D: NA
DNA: TGTGCCTCTCTTAGGCAAGGGGATCCCTACAATGAGCAGTTCTTC
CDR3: CASLRQGDPYNEQFF

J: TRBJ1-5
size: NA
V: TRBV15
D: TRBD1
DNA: TGTGCCACCAGCATCTCGAGGGGGCAACATCGGCCCCAGCATTTT
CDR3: CATSISRGQHRPQHF

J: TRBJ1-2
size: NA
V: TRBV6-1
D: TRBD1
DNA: TGTGCCAGCGAGGGACAGACCTATGGCTACACCTTC
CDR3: CASEGQTYGYTF

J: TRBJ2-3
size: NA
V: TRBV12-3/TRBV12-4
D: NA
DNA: TGTGCCAGCAGAACCGGGGGGCGGGGGTACACAGATACGCAGTATTTT
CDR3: CASRTGGRGYTDTQYF

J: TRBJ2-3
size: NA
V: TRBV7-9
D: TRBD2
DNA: TGTGCCAGCAGCTTAGGGACTAGCACTGCAGATACGCAGTATTTT
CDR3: CASSLGTSTADTQYF

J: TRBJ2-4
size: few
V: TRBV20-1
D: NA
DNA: TGCAGCCTCAGGGGTTGGATGGACATTCAGTACTTC
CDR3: CSLRGWMDIQYF

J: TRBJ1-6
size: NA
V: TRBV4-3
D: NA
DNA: TGCGCCAGCAACAACATTCCCTCCTATAGTTCACCCCTCCACTTT
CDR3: CASNNIPSYSSPLHF

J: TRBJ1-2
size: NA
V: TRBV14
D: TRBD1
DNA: TGTGCCAGCAGCCAATTTACGGGACAGGGTAACTATGGCTACACCTTC
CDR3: CASSQFTGQGNYGYTF

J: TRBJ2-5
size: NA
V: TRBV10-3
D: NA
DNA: TGTGCCATCAGTGAGTCGACAATGGCAACACCACTAGAGACCCAGTACTTC
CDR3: CAISESTMATPLETQYF

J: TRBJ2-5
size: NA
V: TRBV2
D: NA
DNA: TGTGCCAGCAACACCTATTATCTTTTGGGGACCCAGTACTTC
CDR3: CASNTYYLLGTQYF

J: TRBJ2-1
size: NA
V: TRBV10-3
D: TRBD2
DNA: TGTGCCATGGGGACTAGCGGAGTCAATGAGCAGTTCTTC
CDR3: CAMGTSGVNEQFF

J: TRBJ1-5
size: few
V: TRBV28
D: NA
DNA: TGTGCCAGTGGTTTGCTACTCCCTGGAGAGCCCCAGCATTTT
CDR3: CASGLLLPGEPQHF

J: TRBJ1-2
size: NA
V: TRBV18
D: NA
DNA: TGTGCCAGCTCACCAAGCGCAGGACTGCGGGGCTACACCTTC
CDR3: CASSPSAGLRGYTF

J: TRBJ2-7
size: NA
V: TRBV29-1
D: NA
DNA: TGCAGCGGAACGACAAGCAGCTCCTACGAGCAGTACTTC
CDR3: CSGTTSSSYEQYF

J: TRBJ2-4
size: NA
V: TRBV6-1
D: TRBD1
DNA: TGTGCCAGCAGACGTTTGGGACAGGGGGAGGACATTCAGTACTTC
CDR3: CASRRLGQGEDIQYF

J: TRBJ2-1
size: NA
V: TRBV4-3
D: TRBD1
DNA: TGCGCCAGCAGCCACACACAGGGGAGATGGGGTGAGCAGTTCTTC
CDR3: CASSHTQGRWGEQFF

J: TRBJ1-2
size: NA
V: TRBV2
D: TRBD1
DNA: TGTGCCAGCAGCCCTGGACAGGCAACGAGCTATGGCTACACCTTC
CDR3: CASSPGQATSYGYTF

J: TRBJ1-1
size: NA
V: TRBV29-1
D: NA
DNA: TGCAGCGTTGAAGGGGGGGGGGCGAACACTGAAGCTTTCTTT
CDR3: CSVEGGGANTEAFF

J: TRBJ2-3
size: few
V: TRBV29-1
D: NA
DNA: TGCAGCGTTGCCCCAAGGCTAGCCCATCCAGATACGCAGTATTTT
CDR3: CSVAPRLAHPDTQYF

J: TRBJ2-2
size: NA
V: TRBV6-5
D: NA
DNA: TGTGCCAGCAGTTACGGACCAACTACGGAGCTGTTTTTT
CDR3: CASSYGPTTELFF

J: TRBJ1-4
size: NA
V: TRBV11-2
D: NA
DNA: TGTGCCAGCAGCACACCACCCGGACATCAGAAACTGTTTTTT
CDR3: CASSTPPGHQKLFF

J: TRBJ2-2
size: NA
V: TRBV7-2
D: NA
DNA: TGTGCCAGCAGCACTCCGAACGGGGAGCTGTTTTTT
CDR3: CASSTPNGELFF

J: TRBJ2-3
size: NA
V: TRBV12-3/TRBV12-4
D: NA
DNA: TGTGCCAGCAGTTACGGACCGAGTCACACAGATACGCAGTATTTT
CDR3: CASSYGPSHTDTQYF

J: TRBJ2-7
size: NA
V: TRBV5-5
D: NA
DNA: TGTGCCAGCAGCCCCCACAGGGACCACGAGCAGTACTTC
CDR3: CASSPHRDHEQYF

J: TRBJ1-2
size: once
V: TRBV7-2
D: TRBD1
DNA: TGTGCCAGCAGCTTAGATGTCTCCGACAGGGGGGTCTATGGCTACACCTTC
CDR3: CASSLDVSDRGVYGYTF

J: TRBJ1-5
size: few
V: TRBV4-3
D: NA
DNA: TGCGCCAGCAGCTCGTGGGAGAATCAGCCCCAGCATTTT
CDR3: CASSSWENQPQHF

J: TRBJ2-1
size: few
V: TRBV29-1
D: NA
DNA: TGCAGCGTCACTCCTCGCTCCTACAATGAGCAGTTCTTC
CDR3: CSVTPRSYNEQFF

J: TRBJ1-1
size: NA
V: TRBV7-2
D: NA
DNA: TGTGCCAGCAGCTTAGACGTAACGATGAACACTGAAGCTTTCTTT
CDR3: CASSLDVTMNTEAFF

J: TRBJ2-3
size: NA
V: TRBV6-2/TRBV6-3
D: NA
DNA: TGTGCCAGCTCCAACATGGAGGGCTACCACAAGGATACGCAGTATTTT
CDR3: CASSNMEGYHKDTQYF

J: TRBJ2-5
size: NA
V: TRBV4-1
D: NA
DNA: TGCGCCAGCAGCCAACACGGAGGGGGCCAAGAGACCCAGTACTTC
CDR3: CASSQHGGGQETQYF

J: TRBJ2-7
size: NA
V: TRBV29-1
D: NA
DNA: TGCAGCGTTGAGGGTGACAACTCCTACGAGCAGTACTTC
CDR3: CSVEGDNSYEQYF

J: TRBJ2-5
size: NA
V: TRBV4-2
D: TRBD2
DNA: TGTGCCAGCAGCCCCGAGCTTGCGGGAGGCAGGGAGACCCAGTACTTC
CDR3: CASSPELAGGRETQYF

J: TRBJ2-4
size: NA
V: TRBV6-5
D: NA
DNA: TGTGCCAGCAGTTACTCGAGAGGGGCAGCCAAAAACATTCAGTACTTC
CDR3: CASSYSRGAAKNIQYF

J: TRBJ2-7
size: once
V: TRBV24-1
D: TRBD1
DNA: TGTGCCACCAGTGATCCTAGGGACAGCAACTACGAGCAGTACTTC
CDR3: CATSDPRDSNYEQYF

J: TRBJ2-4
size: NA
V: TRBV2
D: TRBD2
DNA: TGTGCCAGCAGTGACACGGGACTAGCGAGGGCCAAAAACATTCAGTACTTC
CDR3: CASSDTGLARAKNIQYF

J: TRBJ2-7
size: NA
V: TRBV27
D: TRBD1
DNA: TGTGCCAGCGCAACCCAGGGGGACTCCTACGAGCAGTACTTC
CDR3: CASATQGDSYEQYF

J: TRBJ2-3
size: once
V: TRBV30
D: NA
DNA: TGTGCCTGGAGTGTCAACGCGGACACAGATACGCAGTATTTT
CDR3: CAWSVNADTDTQYF

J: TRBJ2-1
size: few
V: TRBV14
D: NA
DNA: TGTGCCAGCAGCCAACCCTCCTACAATGAGCAGTTCTTC
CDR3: CASSQPSYNEQFF

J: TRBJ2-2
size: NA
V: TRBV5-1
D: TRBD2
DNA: TGCGCCAGCAGCTTGGAAGGACTAGCGGCCGGGGAGCTGTTTTTT
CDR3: CASSLEGLAAGELFF

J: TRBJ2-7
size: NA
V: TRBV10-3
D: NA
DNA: TGTGCCATCAGTGACGAGTCCTTCTCCTACGAGCAGTACTTC
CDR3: CAISDESFSYEQYF

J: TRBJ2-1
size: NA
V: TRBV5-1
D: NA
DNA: TGCGCCAGCAGCCTCTCGCTAGATTTCTCCTACAATGAGCAGTTCTTC
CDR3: CASSLSLDFSYNEQFF

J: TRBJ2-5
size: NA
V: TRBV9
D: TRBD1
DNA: TGTGCCAGCAGCGCGGGACAGGGCGTTCAAGAGACCCAGTACTTC
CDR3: CASSAGQGVQETQYF

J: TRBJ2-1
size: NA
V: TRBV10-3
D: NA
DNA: TGTGCCATCAGTGAGTCGCACACCAGGGACTACAATGAGCAGTTCTTC
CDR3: CAISESHTRDYNEQFF

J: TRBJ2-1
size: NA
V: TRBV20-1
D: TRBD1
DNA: TGCAGTGCTAGAGTACAGGGGGCCTCCTACAATGAGCAGTTCTTC
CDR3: CSARVQGASYNEQFF

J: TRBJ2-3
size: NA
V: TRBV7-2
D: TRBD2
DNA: TGTGCCAGCAGGGGGGGGAGGCTAGCGGGGGCAGATACGCAGTATTTT
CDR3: CASRGGRLAGADTQYF

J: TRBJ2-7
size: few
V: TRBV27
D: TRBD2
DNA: TGTGCCAGCAAGACTAGCGGGTATGTCAAGGACGAGCAGTACTTC
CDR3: CASKTSGYVKDEQYF

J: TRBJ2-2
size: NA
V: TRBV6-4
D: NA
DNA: TGTGCCAGCAGTGAGAGGGTCACCGGGGAGCTGTTTTTT
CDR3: CASSERVTGELFF

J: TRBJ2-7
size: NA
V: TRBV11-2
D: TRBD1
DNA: TGTGCCAGCAGCTTTGGACAGGCCAGCTCCTACGAGCAGTACTTC
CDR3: CASSFGQASSYEQYF